This entry features one T cell receptor (beta chain) sequence. Its specificity is unknown. Other DNA sequences of this sample code for an identical CDR3. This entry belongs to a study of graft-versus-host responses after intestinal transplantation. Study context: The recipients all started with anti-thymocyte globulin induction and then took tacrolimus and steroids for approximately 3 years.

The CDR3 length is 15 residues. Trimming took 6 bases from V and 1 from J, leaving 13 bases between them. Germline values: CDR1 SGHTA, CDR2 FQGTGA. Sequencing was performed with immunoSEQ multiplex PCR; in TCRdb, only in-frame clones are kept and a portion is missing. Here the sample spans around 77,000 clones, roughly 94% being singletons. Study observations and caveats: Among circulating GvH clones, peak levels were associated with early post-transplant declines in HvG clones. Patients who carried graft-donor T cell macrochimerism also had high graft-versus-host to host-versus-graft clonal ratios in their allografts. GvH clones were identified in recipient marrow, with some first appearing in ileum or blood.

This TCR derives from a human donor who received an intestinal transplant. Specimen: unstimulated CD8+ T cells sorted from spleen or lymph node cells, collected before intestinal transplant. The gene calls are TRBV7-3 and TRBJ1-5; D call uncertain. CDR3 bases: TGTGCCAGCAGTCCCCCGGGAAGGAGCAATCAGCCCCAGCATTTT. Translation gives CASSPPGRSNQPQHF.